This is a list of T cell receptor beta chains from one sample in a study of identical twins. TCRdb re-analysed the 5' RACE reads in MiXCR, keeping a single row per CDR3 protein. This sample has about 730,000 distinct CDR3 sequences, with approximately 21% found just once. In addition, the sample was reused for a study of T cells expressing NK-cell markers.

The sample consisted of PBMCs. The receptors shown here come from a woman younger than 35 in good health. CDR3s include the opening cysteine and the closing phenylalanine or tryptophan. The D gene is left open where the match is weak. Some rows have no size entry. The others give once, few or many, or a class for an expanded clone.

d_gene: NA
v_gene: TRBV6-4
abundance: many
j_gene: TRBJ2-2
CDR3nt: TGTGCCAGCAGTGAGGGGGCCACCGGGGAGCTGTTTTTT
CDR3aa: CASSEGATGELFF

d_gene: NA
v_gene: TRBV12-3/TRBV12-4
abundance: few
j_gene: TRBJ2-3
CDR3nt: TGTGCCAGCAGGCCAGACTGGAGCACAGATACGCAGTATTTT
CDR3aa: CASRPDWSTDTQYF

d_gene: TRBD2
v_gene: TRBV5-1
abundance: many
j_gene: TRBJ2-3
CDR3nt: TGCGCCAGCAGCCCGGGACTACTAGATACGCAGTATTTT
CDR3aa: CASSPGLLDTQYF

d_gene: NA
v_gene: TRBV18
abundance: NA
j_gene: TRBJ2-7
CDR3nt: TGTGCCAGCTCACCGGATTCGAGTGTCGAGCAGTACTTC
CDR3aa: CASSPDSSVEQYF

d_gene: TRBD2
v_gene: TRBV27
abundance: NA
j_gene: TRBJ2-1
CDR3nt: TGTGCCAGCAGTCCCACCCCCCCGCGGGGGTCCAGGGATGAGCAGTTCTTC
CDR3aa: CASSPTPPRGSRDEQFF

d_gene: TRBD1
v_gene: TRBV7-9
abundance: many
j_gene: TRBJ1-1
CDR3nt: TGTGCCAGCAGCCGGGGACAGAGGAACACTGAAGCTTTCTTT
CDR3aa: CASSRGQRNTEAFF

d_gene: NA
v_gene: TRBV20-1
abundance: many
j_gene: TRBJ1-4
CDR3nt: TGCAGTGCCCAGAAGGGCACTGCTAATGAAAAACTGTTTTTT
CDR3aa: CSAQKGTANEKLFF

d_gene: NA
v_gene: TRBV7-7
abundance: few
j_gene: TRBJ1-1
CDR3nt: TGTGCCAGCAGCGAACAGGAGAACACTGAAGCTTTCTTT
CDR3aa: CASSEQENTEAFF

d_gene: NA
v_gene: TRBV6-2/TRBV6-3
abundance: NA
j_gene: TRBJ1-1
CDR3nt: TGTGCCAGCAGTTACCGGGTTGTTACTGAAGCTTTCTTT
CDR3aa: CASSYRVVTEAFF

d_gene: TRBD2
v_gene: TRBV18
abundance: NA
j_gene: TRBJ2-4
CDR3nt: TGTGCCAGCGCCGGGACTAGCGGTATAGCCAAAAACATTCAGTACTTC
CDR3aa: CASAGTSGIAKNIQYF

d_gene: TRBD1
v_gene: TRBV6-5
abundance: once
j_gene: TRBJ2-7
CDR3nt: TGTGCCAGCAGTTACTCGACAGGGAACGAGCAGTACTTC
CDR3aa: CASSYSTGNEQYF

d_gene: NA
v_gene: TRBV3-1
abundance: NA
j_gene: TRBJ2-7
CDR3nt: TGTGCCAGCAGCCCAGAAGGGGTAATGTTAGCCTACGAGCAGTACTTC
CDR3aa: CASSPEGVMLAYEQYF

d_gene: NA
v_gene: TRBV7-9
abundance: few
j_gene: TRBJ1-1
CDR3nt: TGTGCCAGCAGCTTTGAGGTCAGGGGCACTGAAGCTTTCTTT
CDR3aa: CASSFEVRGTEAFF

d_gene: NA
v_gene: TRBV30
abundance: once
j_gene: TRBJ2-2
CDR3nt: TGTGCCTGCCCTCTAGCGCACAGGAACACCAGGGAGCTGTTTTTT
CDR3aa: CACPLAHRNTRELFF

d_gene: TRBD2
v_gene: TRBV12-3/TRBV12-4
abundance: few
j_gene: TRBJ2-5
CDR3nt: TGTGCCAGCAGTTCGGAACTAGCGGGGGTTGTGACCCAGTACTTC
CDR3aa: CASSSELAGVVTQYF

d_gene: NA
v_gene: TRBV9
abundance: few
j_gene: TRBJ2-5
CDR3nt: TGTGCCAGCAGGGGGAACAGCCAAGAGACCCAGTACTTC
CDR3aa: CASRGNSQETQYF

d_gene: TRBD1
v_gene: TRBV5-5
abundance: few
j_gene: TRBJ2-1
CDR3nt: TGTGCCAGCAGGCCGACAGGGAACAATGAGCAGTTCTTC
CDR3aa: CASRPTGNNEQFF

d_gene: TRBD1
v_gene: TRBV20-1
abundance: few
j_gene: TRBJ2-5
CDR3nt: TGCAGTACCCGACAGGGGACGTCCCGGGAGACCCAGTACTTC
CDR3aa: CSTRQGTSRETQYF

d_gene: NA
v_gene: TRBV21-1
abundance: many
j_gene: TRBJ1-2
CDR3nt: TGTGCCAGCAGCAAACGGGTCAGGCTCCCCTATGGCTACACCTTC
CDR3aa: CASSKRVRLPYGYTF

d_gene: NA
v_gene: TRBV30
abundance: few
j_gene: TRBJ2-7
CDR3nt: TGTGCCTGGACGGATGGGCTAACCTCCTACGAGCAGTACTTC
CDR3aa: CAWTDGLTSYEQYF

d_gene: NA
v_gene: TRBV7-2
abundance: NA
j_gene: TRBJ2-7
CDR3nt: TGTGCCAGCAGCTTAATCCCGGGCGAGCAGTACTTC
CDR3aa: CASSLIPGEQYF

d_gene: NA
v_gene: TRBV5-1
abundance: few
j_gene: TRBJ1-5
CDR3nt: TGCGCCAGCAGCTTAACAGCAGGCCCGAATCAGCCCCAGCATTTT
CDR3aa: CASSLTAGPNQPQHF

d_gene: NA
v_gene: TRBV7-9
abundance: NA
j_gene: TRBJ1-2
CDR3nt: TGTGCCAGCAGAGCAGGGACGTCGAGGACCGGCTACACCTTC
CDR3aa: CASRAGTSRTGYTF

d_gene: NA
v_gene: TRBV20-1
abundance: many
j_gene: TRBJ2-5
CDR3nt: TGCAGTGCTAGAGGGCAGGTACCAGGGCGAGAGACCCAGTACTTC
CDR3aa: CSARGQVPGRETQYF

d_gene: NA
v_gene: TRBV7-7
abundance: NA
j_gene: TRBJ1-2
CDR3nt: TGTGCTAGCAGCTTAAGTAAGGGGGAGAGCTATGGCTACACCTTC
CDR3aa: CASSLSKGESYGYTF

d_gene: NA
v_gene: TRBV6-1
abundance: NA
j_gene: TRBJ2-7
CDR3nt: TGTGCCAGCAGCCGGACCGGGGGCTCCTCCTACGAGCAGTACTTC
CDR3aa: CASSRTGGSSYEQYF

d_gene: NA
v_gene: TRBV12-3/TRBV12-4
abundance: few
j_gene: TRBJ1-1
CDR3nt: TGTGCCAGCAGTTTAAGAAACAACATGAACACTGAAGCTTTCTTT
CDR3aa: CASSLRNNMNTEAFF

d_gene: TRBD2
v_gene: TRBV15
abundance: NA
j_gene: TRBJ2-1
CDR3nt: TGTGCCACCAGCAGAGATCCCGGCGGGGGGGCTTACAATGAGCAGTTCTTC
CDR3aa: CATSRDPGGGAYNEQFF

d_gene: TRBD1
v_gene: TRBV2
abundance: few
j_gene: TRBJ2-7
CDR3nt: TGTGCCAGCCAATACAGGGGAATCGAGCAGTACTTC
CDR3aa: CASQYRGIEQYF

d_gene: NA
v_gene: TRBV12-3/TRBV12-4
abundance: many
j_gene: TRBJ2-2
CDR3nt: TGTGCCAGCAGTTCCAGAAACACCGGGGAGCTGTTTTTT
CDR3aa: CASSSRNTGELFF

d_gene: NA
v_gene: TRBV10-3
abundance: NA
j_gene: TRBJ2-7
CDR3nt: TGTGCCACAAGGGACGGACCAAACTACGAGCAGTACTTC
CDR3aa: CATRDGPNYEQYF

d_gene: NA
v_gene: TRBV29-1
abundance: NA
j_gene: TRBJ2-5
CDR3nt: TGCAGCGGCCACCAGGCCCAAGAGACCCAGTACTTC
CDR3aa: CSGHQAQETQYF

d_gene: NA
v_gene: TRBV20-1
abundance: few
j_gene: TRBJ1-1
CDR3nt: TGCAGTGCTAAAAGTCACATGAACACTGAAGCTTTCTTT
CDR3aa: CSAKSHMNTEAFF

d_gene: NA
v_gene: TRBV29-1
abundance: few
j_gene: TRBJ2-1
CDR3nt: TGCAGCGTTCGCCGGGACGTTGGAGGTGTCGGTGAGCAGTTCTTC
CDR3aa: CSVRRDVGGVGEQFF

d_gene: TRBD2
v_gene: TRBV10-3
abundance: few
j_gene: TRBJ2-1
CDR3nt: TGTGCCATCAGTGAGGGGGGAGGGCGGGAGGAGGTCAATGAGCAGTTCTTC
CDR3aa: CAISEGGGREEVNEQFF

d_gene: NA
v_gene: TRBV6-1
abundance: NA
j_gene: TRBJ2-3
CDR3nt: TGTGCCAGCAGGAACCTAATTATCTCTAGCACAGATACGCAGTATTTT
CDR3aa: CASRNLIISSTDTQYF

d_gene: TRBD1
v_gene: TRBV6-1
abundance: NA
j_gene: TRBJ2-3
CDR3nt: TGTGCCAGCAAAGTGACAGGGGGAAGCACAGATACGCAGTATTTT
CDR3aa: CASKVTGGSTDTQYF

d_gene: NA
v_gene: TRBV20-1
abundance: many
j_gene: TRBJ1-3
CDR3nt: TGCAGTGCTAGCGCAGACTCTGGAAACACCATATATTTT
CDR3aa: CSASADSGNTIYF

d_gene: NA
v_gene: TRBV5-1
abundance: few
j_gene: TRBJ2-7
CDR3nt: TGCGCCAGCAGCCACCGAGGGTGTGGTCGGTCCCACGAGCAGTACTTC
CDR3aa: CASSHRGCGRSHEQYF

d_gene: TRBD2
v_gene: TRBV4-3
abundance: few
j_gene: TRBJ2-5
CDR3nt: TGCGCCAGCAGCCGAGGGACCACTCCGGGACTAGCGGGAGCGGAGACCCAGTACTTC
CDR3aa: CASSRGTTPGLAGAETQYF

d_gene: NA
v_gene: TRBV3-1
abundance: NA
j_gene: TRBJ1-1
CDR3nt: TGTGCCAGCAGCCAAGATGGGGCGAGTGAAGCTTTCTTT
CDR3aa: CASSQDGASEAFF

d_gene: TRBD1
v_gene: TRBV20-1
abundance: NA
j_gene: TRBJ2-7
CDR3nt: TGCAGCGGGACACAGGGGATCAACGAGCAGTACTTC
CDR3aa: CSGTQGINEQYF

d_gene: NA
v_gene: TRBV15
abundance: NA
j_gene: TRBJ2-1
CDR3nt: TGTGCCACCAGCTGGTCCGGGACCGGGTCAATCAATGAGCAGTTCTTC
CDR3aa: CATSWSGTGSINEQFF

d_gene: NA
v_gene: TRBV4-3
abundance: many
j_gene: TRBJ1-5
CDR3nt: TGCGCCAGCAGCCAAGATTTGGGGTCTAGCAATCAGCCCCAGCATTTT
CDR3aa: CASSQDLGSSNQPQHF

d_gene: NA
v_gene: TRBV6-5
abundance: few
j_gene: TRBJ2-7
CDR3nt: TGTGCCAGCAGTTACTCGATTTCCTGGAGCTACGAGCAGTACTTC
CDR3aa: CASSYSISWSYEQYF

d_gene: TRBD1
v_gene: TRBV12-3/TRBV12-4
abundance: few
j_gene: TRBJ2-1
CDR3nt: TGTGCCAGCATCCCGGGACAGGAAGGGGATGAGCAGTTCTTC
CDR3aa: CASIPGQEGDEQFF

d_gene: NA
v_gene: TRBV4-3
abundance: NA
j_gene: TRBJ2-3
CDR3nt: TGCGCCAGCAGCCGGGCGGCTAGCACAGATACGCAGTATTTT
CDR3aa: CASSRAASTDTQYF

d_gene: NA
v_gene: TRBV20-1
abundance: few
j_gene: TRBJ2-3
CDR3nt: TGCAGTGCTAGAAGGATGGGCGCAGATACGCAGTATTTT
CDR3aa: CSARRMGADTQYF